These T cell receptor beta chains were read from a single sample in a study of CD4 T cells in relation to SARS-CoV-2 and coronaviruses. Generated by immunoSEQ multiplex PCR, the TCRdb table keeps only in-frame clones and is missing some. This sample has tens of thousands of clones, with roughly 94% found just once. The sequenced sample was naive CD4+ T cells from PBMCs. Receptors were obtained from an adult with COVID-19. Both conserved end residues are part of each CDR3. A D gene is named only where the DNA matches it firmly. Not all rows give a size; the values are once, few, many and, for expanded clones, a class.

J	size	length	D	V	CDR3	DNA
TRBJ2-3	-	14	TRBD1	TRBV6-5	CASSRGTATDTQYF	TGTGCCAGCAGCCGAGGGACAGCCACAGATACGCAGTATTTT
TRBJ1-5	-	12	-	TRBV28	CASSLALQPQHF	TGTGCCAGCAGTTTAGCCCTTCAGCCCCAGCATTTT
TRBJ1-6	-	16	-	TRBV5-1	CASSLAGSGINSPLHF	TGCGCCAGCAGCTTGGCCGGTAGCGGAATTAATTCACCCCTCCACTTT
TRBJ1-2	-	14	-	TRBV7-2	CASSLARQAPGYTF	TGTGCCAGCAGCTTAGCCCGACAGGCCCCTGGCTACACCTTC
TRBJ2-1	-	15	TRBD1	TRBV27	CASSQMGGQGGEQFF	TGTGCCAGCAGCCAAATGGGAGGACAGGGAGGTGAGCAGTTCTTC
TRBJ2-5	-	13	-	TRBV5-4	CASSLGTAETQYF	TGTGCCAGCAGCTTAGGGACTGCAGAGACCCAGTACTTC
TRBJ1-1	few	13	-	TRBV7-9	CASSSPLGPEAFF	TGTGCCAGCAGCTCGCCGCTGGGCCCTGAAGCTTTCTTT
TRBJ2-7	once	16	TRBD1	TRBV28	CASSLTGGVRSYEQYF	TGTGCCAGCAGTTTGACAGGGGGCGTTCGGTCCTACGAGCAGTACTTC
TRBJ2-1	-	14	TRBD2	TRBV5-1	CASSLREANNEQFF	TGCGCCAGCAGCTTGCGGGAGGCCAACAATGAGCAGTTCTTC
TRBJ2-1	few	16	TRBD2	TRBV28	CASSLSSSGRAFRPFF	TGTGCCAGCAGTTTATCTAGTAGCGGGAGGGCCTTTCGTCCGTTCTTC
TRBJ2-7	once	13	TRBD1	TRBV12-3/TRBV12-4	CASSRTGSYEQYF	TGTGCCAGCAGCCGGACAGGGTCCTACGAGCAGTACTTC
TRBJ2-7	few	13	-	TRBV9	CASSVDPTYEQYF	TGTGCCAGCAGCGTAGACCCGACCTACGAGCAGTACTTC
TRBJ2-5	-	14	TRBD1	TRBV10-3	CAISNRGQQETQYF	TGTGCCATCTCGAATCGGGGACAGCAGGAGACCCAGTACTTC
TRBJ2-5	-	14	-	TRBV18	CASSPGTDRETQYF	TGTGCCAGCTCCCCCGGGACCGATCGAGAGACCCAGTACTTC
TRBJ2-1	-	15	-	TRBV3-1/TRBV3-2	CASSQDPNLYNEQFF	TGTGCCAGCAGCCAAGATCCGAACCTTTACAATGAGCAGTTCTTC
TRBJ2-5	-	14	-	TRBV7-2	CASSLDRHQETQYF	TGTGCCAGCAGCTTAGATAGGCACCAAGAGACCCAGTACTTC
TRBJ1-1	-	14	-	TRBV19	CASSMVLLGDRAFF	TGTGCCAGTAGTATGGTTTTGCTTGGGGACCGAGCTTTCTTT
TRBJ2-2	-	16	-	TRBV5-6	CASSWGLGTDTGELFF	TGTGCCAGCAGCTGGGGGTTGGGGACCGACACCGGGGAGCTGTTTTTT
TRBJ1-2	-	14	-	TRBV6-5	CASSYWGANYGYTF	TGTGCCAGCAGTTACTGGGGGGCTAACTATGGCTACACCTTC
TRBJ1-2	-	16	TRBD1	TRBV4-2	CASSQPRQGLDYGYTF	TGTGCCAGCAGCCAACCTCGACAGGGCTTGGACTATGGCTACACCTTC
TRBJ2-7	-	13	-	TRBV7-9	CASSLAGSYEQYF	TGTGCCAGCAGCTTAGCGGGCAGCTACGAGCAGTACTTC
TRBJ2-1	-	15	-	TRBV3-1/TRBV3-2	CASSQGWTFYNEQFF	TGTGCCAGCAGCCAAGGCTGGACTTTCTACAATGAGCAGTTCTTC
TRBJ2-3	-	14	-	TRBV5-1	CASSLRTSTDTQYF	TGCGCCAGCAGCTTGAGAACAAGCACAGATACGCAGTATTTT
TRBJ2-6	-	16	-	TRBV6-1	CASSEAGGLGANVLTF	TGTGCCAGCAGTGAAGCTGGGGGGCTAGGGGCCAACGTCCTGACTTTC
TRBJ2-7	-	14	-	TRBV2	CASSTQTLGYEQYF	TGTGCCAGCTCCACCCAGACCCTCGGCTACGAGCAGTACTTC
TRBJ2-7	-	17	TRBD2	TRBV7-8	CASSWGTSGLIGYEQYF	TGTGCCAGCAGCTGGGGGACTAGCGGGTTGATTGGGTACGAGCAGTACTTC
TRBJ1-5	-	14	-	TRBV2	CASSEDPDIPPQHF	TGTGCCAGCAGTGAGGATCCAGATATTCCGCCCCAGCATTTT
TRBJ1-6	-	12	-	TRBV3-1/TRBV3-2	CASSQRNSPLHF	TGTGCCAGCAGCCAACGCAATTCACCCCTCCACTTT